These T cell receptor beta chains were read from a single sample in a study of blood T cell repertoires in COVID-19. TCRdb's copy holds only in-frame clones and misses some; the assay was immunoSEQ multiplex PCR. The table lists more than 25,000 clones, around 85% of them singletons, with around half in the top ten. Sequencing was done on a sample of peripheral blood. Source of these receptors: a man aged 45-65 years with active or convalescent COVID-19. Each CDR3 is given with its conserved first and last residue. The order of the fields is V gene, J gene, clone size, CDR3 protein. Clone size is given for some rows only: seen once, a few or many times, or a class if the clone is expanded.

>TRBV7-3|TRBJ2-3|NA
CASSYLGGTDTQYF
>TRBV7-9|TRBJ2-5|NA
CASSLKLAGGRQETQYF
>TRBV3-1/TRBV3-2|TRBJ1-2|NA
CASSRRAQRGLGYTF
>TRBV12-1|TRBJ1-5|NA
CASSFTDRGSNQPQHF
>TRBV5-1|TRBJ1-4|NA
CASSTDATNEKLFF
>TRBV28|TRBJ2-2|NA
CASSSGQGGELFF
>TRBV16|TRBJ1-2|NA
CASSARTGALYGYTF
>TRBV29-1|TRBJ1-4|NA
CSVERGQGDEKLFF
>TRBV29-1|TRBJ1-6|NA
CSASSYNSPLHF
>TRBV16|TRBJ1-2|NA
CASSPGQNDGYTF
>TRBV9|TRBJ2-1|few
CASSVPRGGGNEQFF
>TRBV24-1|TRBJ2-7|few
CATSDQAGGSSEQYF
>TRBV2|TRBJ1-6|few
CASNDRGSYNSPLHF
>TRBV20-1|TRBJ2-1|NA
CSARLHNEQFF
>TRBV18|TRBJ2-3|NA
CASSQPGQGASDTQYF
>TRBV10-3|TRBJ1-6|once
CAISPGNSPLHF
>TRBV6-1|TRBJ2-3|NA
CASSGRRIASGGNTDTQYF
>TRBV27|TRBJ2-3|NA
CATSWYWRATDTQYF
>TRBV5-4|TRBJ1-2|NA
CASNPGTPYGYTF
>TRBV18|TRBJ2-5|once
CASSPPSGFGTQYF
>TRBV7-8|TRBJ1-2|NA
CASSLAGGYGYTF
>TRBV29-1|TRBJ1-3|NA
CSVDLGADGNTIYF
>TRBV19|TRBJ1-3|NA
CASSPNLGHSSGNTIYF
>TRBV12-5|TRBJ1-5|NA
CASGLVSLDRGAGNQPQHF
>TRBV19|TRBJ1-5|NA
CASSIDQAPQHF
>TRBV10-2|TRBJ1-1|NA
CASSEEGTITEAFF
>TRBV7-2|TRBJ1-2|NA
CASSPHRDPFYGYTF
>TRBV7-3|TRBJ2-3|NA
CASSSTPSTDTQYF
>TRBV7-9|TRBJ1-4|NA
CASSRGQGKEKLFF
>TRBV10-3|TRBJ2-7|once
CAISPGQGLRYEQYF
>TRBV29-1|TRBJ2-3|NA
CSAPWGDTQYF
>TRBV24-1|TRBJ1-5|NA
CATSDFGADQPQHF
>TRBV27|TRBJ1-1|once
CASSLTGGTEAFF
>TRBV5-1|TRBJ2-5|NA
CASSLEGEETQYF
>TRBV28|TRBJ1-1|NA
CASSLRQSEAFF
>TRBV3-1/TRBV3-2|TRBJ2-7|once
CASSQGSGSEQYF
>TRBV7-5|TRBJ2-7|NA
CVRSLTVLGPTYEQYF
>TRBV6-5|TRBJ1-2|NA
CASSPMGGNYGYTF
>TRBV11-2|TRBJ2-3|few
CASSLAGVGSTDTQYF
>TRBV6-1|TRBJ1-3|NA
CASSGGDSYSGNTIYF
>TRBV9|TRBJ2-5|NA
CASSAGQGIETQYF
>TRBV7-3|TRBJ2-3|NA
CASSSDAVGTDTQYF
>TRBV19|TRBJ2-1|NA
CASRGSGWSYNEQFF
>TRBV6-5|TRBJ1-2|few
CASSYQGTNYGYTF
>TRBV5-1|TRBJ2-6|NA
CASSLGRWDRPDSGANVLTF
>TRBV12-5|TRBJ1-3|NA
CASGLVLTSSGNTIYF
>TRBV5-1|TRBJ2-7|NA
CASSAQTQGLEQYF
>TRBV24-1|TRBJ2-3|NA
CATSSSTTTDTQYF